This T cell receptor (beta chain) stems from a study of blood T cell repertoires in COVID-19. About the study: The United States, Italy and Spain were the sources of the acute and convalescent COVID-19 samples.

The study recruited people aged about 18 to 89 years across approximately 24 US areas. Authors' data handling: It was from reference gene primer amplification that nucleated cell counts were estimated. The method was immunoSEQ multiplex PCR; TCRdb's version includes in-frame clones alone and lacks a portion of them. V, J and clone size were drawn from that table, and D and trimming were deduced from the DNA. The repertoire holds 200,000 to 300,000 clones, about 91% seen once, with roughly 2.4% in the top ten. Trimming cost V 6 bases and J 6 bases, with 14 bases left between them. Germline CDR1 and CDR2: MGHDK and SYGVNS. This CDR3 region has 14 residues.

This receptor was identified in a woman in her thirties or forties with acute COVID-19. The J gene is TRBJ2-2, the V gene TRBV25-1; a possible D gene is TRBD1 (6 bases). Sequenced input: PBMCs or T cells enriched from blood (not recorded which). CDR3 bases: TGTGCCAGCAGAAGGACAGATTCGGCCGGGGAGCTGTTTTTT. This sequence encodes CASRRTDSAGELFF.